A selection of T cell receptor beta chains follows, all from one sample in a study of T cells in Graves' hyperthyroidism and ophthalmopathy. TCRdb reanalysed the multiplex PCR reads using MiXCR and keeps one entry per CDR3 protein. Among about 400,000 distinct CDR3 sequences listed, more than 12% were seen once. The sample comprised blood. These TCRs come from a woman younger than 45 with Graves' hyperthyroidism. The CDR3 runs from the conserved cysteine through the conserved F or W. Fields, in order: V gene, clone size, D gene, J gene, CDR3 protein, CDR3 DNA. D genes are given only for firm matches. Rows may omit the clone size; those that give it use once, few, many or a size class.

>TRBV29-1|.|TRBD2|TRBJ2-7
CSAGAGEVYEQYF
TGCAGCGCAGGAGCGGGAGAAGTGTACGAGCAGTACTTC
>TRBV6-2/TRBV6-3|few|.|TRBJ2-5
CASSYIWGGGQETQYF
TGTGCCAGCAGTTACATCTGGGGGGGCGGACAAGAGACCCAGTACTTC
>TRBV20-1|.|TRBD1|TRBJ2-7
CSARILGQGFYEQYF
TGCAGTGCTAGAATTCTAGGACAGGGGTTTTACGAGCAGTACTTC
>TRBV6-1|many|.|TRBJ2-3
CASSTGTVLVTQYF
TGTGCCAGCAGTACCGGGACGGTTCTGGTTACGCAGTATTTT
>TRBV18|.|.|TRBJ1-4
CANSSPGTANEKLFF
TGTGCCAACTCATCGCCGGGGACGGCTAATGAAAAACTGTTTTTT
>TRBV20-1|.|TRBD1|TRBJ1-2
CSARGDREVHGYTF
TGCAGTGCTAGAGGGGACAGGGAGGTTCATGGCTACACCTTC
>TRBV28|few|TRBD1|TRBJ1-5
CASSLGTGGGNQPQHF
TGTGCCAGCAGTTTGGGGACAGGGGGCGGCAATCAGCCCCAGCATTTT
>TRBV20-1|few|.|TRBJ1-2
CSARPGALRGYTF
TGCAGTGCTAGGCCAGGGGCCCTCCGGGGCTACACCTTC
>TRBV11-2|many|TRBD2|TRBJ2-3
CASSLVAGGPWDTQYF
TGTGCCAGCAGCTTAGTAGCGGGAGGGCCTTGGGATACGCAGTATTTT
>TRBV5-4|.|TRBD1|TRBJ1-1
CASSPTPGGQGARIAFF
TGTGCCAGCAGCCCAACGCCGGGAGGACAGGGGGCGCGAATTGCTTTCTTT
>TRBV10-3|.|TRBD2|TRBJ2-1
CAISESGLAGASSYNEQFF
TGTGCCATCAGTGAGTCGGGTCTAGCGGGAGCAAGCTCCTACAATGAGCAGTTCTTC
>TRBV6-1|many|TRBD2|TRBJ2-5
CASSSQPGLALQETQYF
TGTGCCAGCAGTAGCCAACCGGGACTAGCGTTACAAGAGACCCAGTACTTC
>TRBV6-1|few|TRBD2|TRBJ2-1
CASSLGREAPYNEQFF
TGTGCCAGCAGCCTTGGGAGGGAGGCCCCATACAATGAGCAGTTCTTC
>TRBV11-2|many|TRBD1|TRBJ2-7
CASSPPLQGAGEQYF
TGTGCCAGCAGCCCTCCTCTCCAGGGGGCAGGGGAGCAGTACTTC
>TRBV5-1|many|.|TRBJ2-1
CASSLAGGKINEQFF
TGCGCCAGCAGCTTGGCCGGAGGGAAGATCAATGAGCAGTTCTTC
>TRBV15|.|TRBD1|TRBJ2-1
CATSSPLPGQGPFSSYNEQFF
TGTGCCACCAGCAGCCCCCTCCCGGGACAGGGTCCTTTTTCCTCCTACAATGAGCAGTTCTTC
>TRBV5-4|few|TRBD2|TRBJ2-3
CASSPRRAGPDTQYF
TGTGCCAGCAGCCCCCGGAGAGCGGGGCCAGATACGCAGTATTTT
>TRBV18|many|.|TRBJ2-1
CASSPRRDGNEQFF
TGTGCCAGCTCACCACGCAGGGATGGAAATGAGCAGTTCTTC
>TRBV28|many|TRBD1|TRBJ2-7
CASSLRKSRDRGDEQYF
TGTGCCAGCAGTCTGAGGAAGAGCCGGGACAGGGGTGACGAGCAGTACTTC
>TRBV15|few|.|TRBJ2-1
CATGGGGALYNEQFF
TGTGCCACCGGTGGGGGCGGAGCCCTCTACAATGAGCAGTTCTTC
>TRBV28|many|TRBD1|TRBJ1-2
CASRGQGPIYGYTF
TGTGCCAGCAGAGGACAGGGCCCTATCTATGGCTACACCTTC